This record concerns one TCR beta chain sequence. Its antigen is unknown. TCRdb keeps only in-frame clones here, not all; method: immunoSEQ multiplex PCR. The table records some 150,000 clones, more than 85% of them present only once. CDR1 is SGHAT, CDR2 FQDESV, per germline (reference sequence). The CDR3 covers 12 residues. The J segment lost 4 bases and the V segment lost 5 bases, leaving 1 base of the junction unmatched. The data were taken from a study of T cell responses to AZD1222 COVID-19 vaccine. Notes on the study in general: Clonal diversity was possibly underestimated, and white British individuals and females predominated among donors. The breadth and depth of Spike-specific TCRs increased once two AZD1222 doses had been given. Vaccine-related CD4 TCRs covered spike, predominating at 160-218 and 743-854. Unmutated variant regions reportedly attract nearly half of all spike-specific TCRs.

Material: peripheral blood, obtained after recovery from COVID-19. The chain combines TRBV11-1 with TRBJ1-2, with 7 bases identical to TRBD1. The sequence came from an adult who had recovered from COVID-19. The CDR3 DNA sequence: TGTGCCAGCAGCACAGGGGTCTATGGCTACACCTTC. It encodes CASSTGVYGYTF.